These 17 T cell receptor beta chains were sequenced from one sample in a study of shared clonotypes between healthy human individuals. Generated by immunoSEQ multiplex PCR, the TCRdb table keeps only in-frame clones and is missing some. The table has roughly 2.6 million clones, around nine tenths seen once. The sequenced sample was naive CD4+ T cells sorted from blood. Subset meaning: CD45RA+ positively selected. All receptors derive from a man between 18 and 35 years old in good health.

As concerns this clone: At one end the junction does not follow the germline gene, possibly because of a read error. The chain has TRBV7-7 and TRBJ1-5; TRBD1 is a possible D gene (5 bases). Germline V gene sequence: CDR1 SSHAT, CDR2 FNYEAQ (reference sequence). This CDR3 is 17 amino acids long. Here the CDR3 DNA reads TGTGCTAGCAGCCAACGTGAGACAGAACTGCTTCATCAGCCCCAGCATTTT. Translated: CASSQRETELLHQPQHF.

A few counts support this clone. V usage is TRBV28 and J usage is TRBJ1-5; D not certain. CDR1 is MDHEN and CDR2 is SYDVKM in the germline V gene. V lost 6 bases, J lost 7 bases, and 10 bases lay in between. There are 12 residues in the CDR3. The CDR3 sequence: CASSPLKQPQHF. Here the CDR3 DNA reads TGTGCCAGCAGCCCACTCAAACAGCCCCAGCATTTT.

Comments on this clone: The same CDR3 arises from other DNA sequences in this sample as well. V gene TRBV2 combines with J gene TRBJ1-2; 7 positions match TRBD1. Germline loops: CDR1 SNHLY, CDR2 FYNNEI. This CDR3 comprises 13 residues. Trimming took 6 bases from V and 1 from J; bases not matched to a gene: 2. CDR3 sequence: CASRGDSNYGYTF. The CDR3 nucleotides are TGTGCCAGCAGAGGGGACAGTAACTATGGCTACACCTTC.

The rearrangement uses TRBV6-5 and TRBJ1-3; a weak D match, TRBD1 (5 bases). Trimming took 2 bases from V and 0 from J, leaving 11 bases between them. There are 16 residues in the CDR3. CDR1 MNHEY and CDR2 SVGAGI come from the germline V gene. This chain's CDR3 is CASSYAGRASGNTIYF. DNA for the CDR3: TGTGCCAGCAGTTACGCGGGACGGGCCTCTGGAAACACCATATATTTT.

The chain combines TRBV10-3 with TRBJ1-2; D perhaps matches TRBD1 (5 bases). CDR1 and CDR2 (germline): ENHRY, SYGVKD. V lost 7 bases and J 5 bases, leaving 11 bases between the germline ends. The CDR3 length is 12 residues. The CDR3 loop is CAITGDGYGYTF. CDR3 sequence (DNA): TGTGCCATCACCGGGGACGGATATGGCTACACCTTC.

The CDR3 loop is CASIGPTFNYGYTF. The CDR3 DNA follows: TGTGCCAGCATTGGACCGACGTTTAACTATGGCTACACCTTC. The gene calls are TRBV28 and TRBJ1-2; D is undetermined. Trimming stripped 7 bases from V and 1 base from J, with 13 bases between. Germline V gene data show CDR1 as MDHEN and CDR2 as SYDVKM. The CDR3 has 14 residues.

About this clone: The same CDR3 can be traced to other DNA sequences in this sample. This CDR3 is CASSPRGVDTEAFF. For the CDR3, the DNA is TGTGCCAGCTCGCCGCGGGGAGTGGACACTGAAGCTTTCTTT. The gene calls are TRBV18 and TRBJ1-1; D unresolved. CDR3 length: 14 amino acids. Germline assignment: CDR1 KGHSH and CDR2 LQKENI. V gave up 6 bases and J gave up 3 bases, with 14 bases separating them.

This chain uses TRBV4-1 with TRBJ2-2, with D tentatively TRBD1 (5 bases). V lost 1 base and J 9 bases, leaving 15 bases between the germline ends. The germline CDR1 and CDR2 sequences are MGHRA and YSYEKL. CDR3 length: 15 residues. CDR3 DNA: TGCGCCAGCAGCCAAGCAACAGGCGGTAATCGGGAGCTGTTTTTT. Protein product: CASSQATGGNRELFF.

This clone showed up just a few times. Mismatch with germline at one junction end may stem from a read error. The V gene is TRBV30, the J gene TRBJ1-1; D is ambiguous. CDR1 GTSNPN and CDR2 SVGIG come from the germline V gene (reference sequence). This CDR3 region has 13 residues. The CDR3 here is CAGRIGLNTEAFF. The CDR3 DNA follows: TGTGCCGGGAGGATAGGCCTGAACACTGAAGCTTTCTTT.

The gene calls are TRBV6-1 and TRBJ2-5; D possibly corresponds to TRBD1 (6 bases). Per the germline V gene, CDR1 is MNHNS and CDR2 is SASEGT. The CDR3 spans 12 residues. Trimming removed 6 bases at V and 4 bases at J, with 9 bases between. CDR3 sequence: CASSRGRETQYF. The CDR3 DNA sequence: TGTGCCAGCAGCAGGGGACGAGAGACCCAGTACTTC.

The chain uses TRBV6-5 and TRBJ2-7, with D hard to call. CDR3 length: 16 residues. Trimming removed 0 bases from V and 0 bases from J, with 12 bases in between. Germline V gives CDR1 MNHEY, CDR2 SVGAGI. The CDR3 coding sequence is TGTGCCAGCAGTTACTCGCGGCAGGCGACCTCCTACGAGCAGTACTTC. Its protein is CASSYSRQATSYEQYF.

J is TRBJ1-5 and V is TRBV10-3, with D unclear. The length of the CDR3 is 12 residues. Germline V CDR1 and CDR2: ENHRY, SYGVKD. V was clipped by 3 bases and J by 7 bases, with 7 bases between them. This CDR3 reads CAISDFNQPQHF. The CDR3 coding sequence is TGTGCCATCAGTGACTTCAACCAGCCCCAGCATTTT.

The chain couples TRBV5-4 to TRBJ2-5, with 15 bases that match TRBD2. This CDR3 is 15 amino acids long. Germline V lookup: CDR1 SGHNT, CDR2 YYREEE (reference sequence). The trim removed 3 bases at V and 7 bases at J, leaving 4 bases unmatched. Here the CDR3 DNA reads TGTGCCAGCAGCTGGGGACTAGCGGGGGGTGCGACCCAGTACTTC. Translated: CASSWGLAGGATQYF.

This chain connects TRBV19 to TRBJ1-5, with TRBD1 identical over 7 bases. The germline gives CDR1 LNHDA, CDR2 SQIVND (reference sequence). The V gene end was trimmed by 5 bases and the J gene end by 4 bases; junction bases not matched to a gene: 5. This CDR3 is built from 14 residues. In DNA, the CDR3 is TGTGCCAGTAGTTTACCGGGACAGAATCAGCCCCAGCATTTT. Protein product: CASSLPGQNQPQHF.

The genes are TRBV7-9 and TRBJ1-1; D uncertain. The germline gives CDR1 SEHNR, CDR2 FQNEAQ (reference sequence). V was clipped by 5 bases and J by 8 bases, with 9 bases between them. The CDR3 contains 11 residues. CDR3 sequence (DNA): TGTGCCAGCAGCGTGGACTCCGAAGCTTTCTTT. Amino acids: CASSVDSEAFF.

The chain couples TRBV5-6 to TRBJ2-2; TRBD1 agrees at 7 bases. CDR3 size: 15 residues. J lost 4 bases, V lost 0 bases, and 3 bases had no gene match. Germline CDR1 SGHDT, CDR2 YYEEEE. Here the CDR3 reads CASSLATGATGELFF. CDR3 coding DNA: TGTGCCAGCAGCTTGGCAACAGGGGCCACCGGGGAGCTGTTTTTT. The whole variable domain, filled in from reference TRBV5-6 and TRBJ2-2, reads DAGVTQSPTHLIKTRGQQVTLRCSPKSGHDTVSWYQQALGQGPQFIFQYYEEEERQRGNFPDRFSGHQFPNYSSELNVNALLLGDSALYLCASSLATGATGELFFGEGSRLTVL.

About this clone itself: Distinct nucleotide sequences in the sample also encode this CDR3. CDR3 DNA sequence: TGTGCCAGCTCACCACAGGGTCAGAACACTGAAGCTTTCTTT. It is translated as CASSPQGQNTEAFF. The chain links TRBV18 to TRBJ1-1, with D hard to call. Germline values: CDR1 KGHSH, CDR2 LQKENI. The ends were cut back, 1 base at V and 1 base at J, with 7 bases in the middle. CDR3 length: 14 residues.